The T cell receptor beta chain under discussion was sequenced for a study of post-analysis software for immune sequencing data. Study summary: Progressive-relapsing, secondary progressive and relapsing-remitting multiple sclerosis were among the disease courses included.

Prepared libraries of TCR beta cDNA carried unique molecular identifiers. Each sample of about 0.9 to 10 million input T cells yielded around 500,000 cDNA molecules, so each molecule approximated one T cell. TCRdb processed the PCR reads anew with MiXCR; each CDR3 protein has one entry. The sample yields fewer than 850,000 distinct CDR3 sequences, 46% seen once. Trimming shortened V by 1 base and J by 3 bases, and 8 bases separated the two germline ends. This CDR3 spans 14 amino acids. Germline CDR1 SGHTA, CDR2 FQGNSA. As to this clonotype: Antigen: not known.

Study-level points and caveats: In multiple sclerosis, normalized Chao1 diversity was significantly below that of controls. TRBV segments more frequent in patients than in controls numbered several and included TRBV5-6, TRBV5-1 and TRBV20-1. F measure grouped same-batch samples tightly together.

The origin of this receptor is a girl between 5 and 17 years old with multiple sclerosis. The sequencing sample was made of blood. V usage is TRBV7-2 and J usage is TRBJ2-3; D not certain. CDR3 region: CASSLGRVTDTQYF. The CDR3 DNA is TGTGCCAGCAGCTTAGGTCGTGTTACAGATACGCAGTATTTT.